The following is a T cell receptor (beta chain) sequence with its context. In the original processing: Reference gene primer amplification in the assay estimated nucleated cell counts. This table comes from immunoSEQ multiplex PCR, and its TCRdb copy is limited to in-frame clones, with some not included. The V and J calls and clone size are taken from that table; D and trimming were inferred from the DNA. In the table there are tens of thousands of clones, more than 70% of which are singletons. The data were taken from a study of blood T cell repertoires in COVID-19. For the study at large: Researchers got acute and convalescent COVID-19 samples from the United States, Italy and Spain. T cells, B-cell-depleted T cells, or PBMCs provided the cDNA or gDNA that served as material.

The germline CDR1 and CDR2 sequences are MDHEN and SYDVKM. The CDR3 is 14 residues long. J lost 3 bases, V lost 5 bases, and 4 bases had no gene match. Sample: peripheral blood. The V and J genes are TRBV28 and TRBJ2-7, with TRBD2 matching 10 bases. This receptor was identified in a man aged 50 to 59 with COVID-19, enrolled during active disease. The CDR3 bases are TGTGCCAGCAGTCTGGCTAGCGGGGGCTACGAGCAGTACTTC. It encodes CASSLASGGYEQYF.